This entry features one TCR beta chain sequence. Its specificity is not known. The CDR3 is made up of 13 amino acids. Germline CDR1 reads SGDLS; CDR2 reads YYNGEE. V lost 0 bases to trimming and J lost 4 bases, with 6 bases between them. The data are from a study of cytomegalovirus exposure and HLA in healthy donors. PCR used 60 Vbeta primers and 13 Jbeta primers. Measured with immunoSEQ multiplex PCR; TCRdb has only the in-frame clones, and not every one. Of about 160,000 clones in the sample, roughly 84% were seen once. Overall study results and limits: The investigators catalogued some 160 TCR beta chains as cytomegalovirus-associated. Analysis was performed later, and it showed HLA-associated TCR beta chains to be more clonally expanded than equally common others. A missense variant in DCLRE1C was later tied to TCR beta V- and J-gene trimming.

J is TRBJ2-3 and V is TRBV9, with D perhaps matching TRBD1 (6 bases). Material for sequencing was PBMCs. The receptor's source is a man younger than 45 in good health and CMV-seronegative. DNA for the CDR3: TGTGCCAGCAGCGTAGACAGGGCAGATACGCAGTATTTT. Translated, it gives CASSVDRADTQYF. Drawing the rest from reference TRBV9 and TRBJ2-3, the complete variable domain is DSGVTQTPKHLITATGQRVTLRCSPRSGDLSVYWYQQSLDQGLQFLIQYYNGEERAKGNILERFSAQQFPDLHSELNLSSLELGDSALYFCASSVDRADTQYFGPGTRLTVL.